Reported below is one T cell receptor beta chain. Its matching antigen is unknown. The CDR3 is made up of 17 amino acids. The germline V gene encodes CDR1 MDHEN and CDR2 SYDVKM. This sample stems from a study of post-analysis software for immune sequencing data. Background on the study: Relapsing-remitting, secondary progressive and progressive-relapsing forms of multiple sclerosis all featured among disease courses. Study-level results: The five TRBV segments detected at higher frequency in patients than in controls included TRBV5-6, TRBV5-1 and TRBV20-1.

Each TCR beta cDNA library carried unique molecular identifiers. TCRdb reprocessed the PCR reads with MiXCR, giving one entry per CDR3 protein. The table lists 700,000 to 800,000 distinct CDR3 sequences, about 27% of them singletons. This rearrangement joins TRBV28 to TRBJ2-7; TRBD2 matches at 15 bases. The J call may be in error: the DNA end matches TRBJ2-4 better. The sequencing sample was made of blood. The TCR sequence derives from a girl between 5 and 17 years old with multiple sclerosis. The CDR3 nucleotides read TGTGCCAGCAGTTACCGGACTAGCGGGAGGGCACGGAACATTCAGTACTTC. Protein sequence: CASSYRTSGRARNIQYF.